This TCR beta chain was recovered during a study of CD8+CD57+ T cells in acquired aplastic anemia. Whole-study findings and limits: Around 29 shared CD8+ CDR3s appeared highly expressed within patients' immunodominant clones.

Details on this clonotype: The antigen is unknown.

CDR3 and TCR beta VDJ profiling relied on a genomic DNA template. TCRdb independently ran MiXCR on the reads; one entry per CDR3 protein. The table has around 430,000 distinct CDR3 sequences, around 30% seen once; the top ten hold roughly 0.89%. Previously, flow cytometry had revealed CD8+CD57+ cell expansion in the patients chosen for sequencing. All patients had severe acquired aplastic anemia. Untreated patients provided the blood samples, with no therapy given before sampling. The V end lost 4 bases, the J end lost 3 bases, and 10 bases lay between the germline ends. The CDR3 runs 13 residues. CDR1 and CDR2 from the germline V gene are SGHRS and YFSETQ.

Sequences were obtained from sorted CD4+, CD8+, or CD8+CD57+ T cells (not recorded which) from PBMCs. The chain carries TRBV5-1 and TRBJ1-1; D is unresolved. The source of this sequence is a human donor with aplastic anemia. The CDR3 nucleotides are TGCGCCAGCAGCGTGGAGGGTCACACTGAAGCTTTCTTT. Its protein product is CASSVEGHTEAFF.